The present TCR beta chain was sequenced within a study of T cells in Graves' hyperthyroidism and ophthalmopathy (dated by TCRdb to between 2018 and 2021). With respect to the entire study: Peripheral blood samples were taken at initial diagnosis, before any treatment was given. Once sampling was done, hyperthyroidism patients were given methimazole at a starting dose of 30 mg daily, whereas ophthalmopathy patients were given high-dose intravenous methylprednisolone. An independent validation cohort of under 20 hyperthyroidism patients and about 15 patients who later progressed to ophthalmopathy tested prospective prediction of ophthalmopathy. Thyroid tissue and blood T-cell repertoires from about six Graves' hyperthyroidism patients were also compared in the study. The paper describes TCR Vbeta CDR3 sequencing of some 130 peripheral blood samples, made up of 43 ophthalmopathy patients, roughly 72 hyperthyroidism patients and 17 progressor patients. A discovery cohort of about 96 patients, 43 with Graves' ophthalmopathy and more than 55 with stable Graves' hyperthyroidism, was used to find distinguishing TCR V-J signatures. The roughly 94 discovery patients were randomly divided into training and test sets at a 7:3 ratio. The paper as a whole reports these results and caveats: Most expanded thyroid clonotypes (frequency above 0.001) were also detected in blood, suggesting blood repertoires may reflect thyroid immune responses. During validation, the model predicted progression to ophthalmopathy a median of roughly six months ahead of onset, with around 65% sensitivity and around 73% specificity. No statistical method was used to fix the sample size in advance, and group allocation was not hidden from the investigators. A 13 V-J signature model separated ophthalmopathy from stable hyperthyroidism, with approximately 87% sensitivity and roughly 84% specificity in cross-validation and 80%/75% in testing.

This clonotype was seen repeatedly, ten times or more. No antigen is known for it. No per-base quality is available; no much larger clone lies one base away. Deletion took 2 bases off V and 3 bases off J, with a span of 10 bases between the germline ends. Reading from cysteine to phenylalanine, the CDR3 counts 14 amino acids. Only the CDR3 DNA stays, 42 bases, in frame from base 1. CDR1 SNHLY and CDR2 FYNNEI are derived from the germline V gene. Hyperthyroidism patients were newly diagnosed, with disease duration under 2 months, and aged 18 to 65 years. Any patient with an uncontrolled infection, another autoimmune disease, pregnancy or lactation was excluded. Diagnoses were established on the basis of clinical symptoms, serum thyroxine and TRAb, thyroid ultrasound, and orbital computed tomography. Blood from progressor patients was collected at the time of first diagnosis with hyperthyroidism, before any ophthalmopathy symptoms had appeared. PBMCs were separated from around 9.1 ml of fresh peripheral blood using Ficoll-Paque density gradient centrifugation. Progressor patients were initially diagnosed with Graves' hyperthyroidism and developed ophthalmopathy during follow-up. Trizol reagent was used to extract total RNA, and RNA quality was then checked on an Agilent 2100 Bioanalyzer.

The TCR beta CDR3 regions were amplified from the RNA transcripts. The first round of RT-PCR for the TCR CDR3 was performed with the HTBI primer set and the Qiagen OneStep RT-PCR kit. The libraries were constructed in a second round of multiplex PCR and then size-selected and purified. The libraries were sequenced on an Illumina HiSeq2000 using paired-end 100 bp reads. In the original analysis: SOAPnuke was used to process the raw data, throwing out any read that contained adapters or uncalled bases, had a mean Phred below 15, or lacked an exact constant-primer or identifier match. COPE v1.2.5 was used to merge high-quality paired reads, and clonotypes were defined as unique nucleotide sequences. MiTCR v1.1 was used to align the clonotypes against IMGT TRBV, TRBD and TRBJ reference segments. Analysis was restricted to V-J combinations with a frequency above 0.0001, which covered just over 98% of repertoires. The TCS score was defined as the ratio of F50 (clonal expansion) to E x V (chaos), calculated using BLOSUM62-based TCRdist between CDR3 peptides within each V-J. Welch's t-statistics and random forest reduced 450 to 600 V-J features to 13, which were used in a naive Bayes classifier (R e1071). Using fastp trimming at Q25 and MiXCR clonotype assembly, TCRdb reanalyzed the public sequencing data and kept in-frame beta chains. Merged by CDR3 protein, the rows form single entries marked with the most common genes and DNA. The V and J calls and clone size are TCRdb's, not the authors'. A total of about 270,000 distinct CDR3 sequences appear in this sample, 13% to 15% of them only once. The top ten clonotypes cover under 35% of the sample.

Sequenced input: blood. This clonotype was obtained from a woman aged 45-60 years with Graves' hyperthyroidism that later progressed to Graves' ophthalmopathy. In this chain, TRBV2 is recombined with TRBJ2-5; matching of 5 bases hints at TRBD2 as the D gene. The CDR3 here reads CASSETGNEETQYF. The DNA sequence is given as TGTGCCAGCAGTGAAACGGGAAATGAAGAGACCCAGTACTTC.